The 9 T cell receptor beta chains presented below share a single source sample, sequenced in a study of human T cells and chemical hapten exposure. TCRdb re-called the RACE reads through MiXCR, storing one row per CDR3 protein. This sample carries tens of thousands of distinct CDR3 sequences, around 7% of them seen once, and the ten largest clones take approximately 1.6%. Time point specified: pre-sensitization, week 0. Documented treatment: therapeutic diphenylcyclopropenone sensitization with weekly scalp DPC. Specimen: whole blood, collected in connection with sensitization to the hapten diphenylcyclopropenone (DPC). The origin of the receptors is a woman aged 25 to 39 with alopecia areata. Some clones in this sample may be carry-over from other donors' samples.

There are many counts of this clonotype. The CDR3 DNA reads TGTGCCAGCAGTGAATTTGGGGACCCGAAGGGATACAATGAGCAGTTCTTC. This sequence encodes CASSEFGDPKGYNEQFF. The V gene is TRBV6-1, the J gene TRBJ2-1, with D perhaps assigned TRBD1 or TRBD2 (5 bases each). Per germline, CDR1 MNHNS and CDR2 SASEGT. Trimming cost V 2 bases and J 4 bases, with 18 bases left between them. The CDR3 consists of 17 residues.

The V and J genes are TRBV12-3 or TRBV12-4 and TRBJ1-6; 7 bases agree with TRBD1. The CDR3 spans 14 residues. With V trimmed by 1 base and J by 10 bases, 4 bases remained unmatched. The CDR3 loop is CASSLGQGDSPLHF. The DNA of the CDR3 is TGTGCCAGCAGTTTAGGACAGGGAGACTCACCCCTCCACTTT.

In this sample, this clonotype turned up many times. The CDR3 nucleotides are TGTGCCAGCAGTCTTAGGGGTTACTCTGGAAACACCATATATTTT. Translating it yields CASSLRGYSGNTIYF. The V and J genes are TRBV6-6 and TRBJ1-3; perhaps TRBD1 as D (5 bases). Germline CDR1 reads MNHNY; CDR2 reads SVGAGI (reference sequence). The CDR3 consists of 15 residues. The germline V and J ends were trimmed by 5 bases and 0 bases, with 11 bases remaining between them.

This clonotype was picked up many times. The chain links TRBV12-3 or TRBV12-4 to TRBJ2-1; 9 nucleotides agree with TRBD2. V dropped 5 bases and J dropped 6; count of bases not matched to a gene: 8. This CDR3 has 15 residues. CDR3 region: CASSLGLANSNEQFF. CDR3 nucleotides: TGTGCCAGCAGTCTAGGACTAGCGAATTCCAATGAGCAGTTCTTC.

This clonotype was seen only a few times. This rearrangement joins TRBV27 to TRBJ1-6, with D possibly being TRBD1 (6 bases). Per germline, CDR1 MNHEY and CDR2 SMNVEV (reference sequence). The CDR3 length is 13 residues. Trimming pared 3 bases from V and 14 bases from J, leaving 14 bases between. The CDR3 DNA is TGTGCCAGCAGTTTCCCGGGGGCGTTGTCCCTCCACTTT. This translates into CASSFPGALSLHF.

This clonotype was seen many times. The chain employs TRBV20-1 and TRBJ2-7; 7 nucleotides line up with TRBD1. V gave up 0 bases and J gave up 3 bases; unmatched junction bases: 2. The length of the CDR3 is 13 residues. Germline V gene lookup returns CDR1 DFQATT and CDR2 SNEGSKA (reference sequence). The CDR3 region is CSARETGNYEQYF. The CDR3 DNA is TGCAGTGCTAGAGAGACAGGGAACTACGAGCAGTACTTC.

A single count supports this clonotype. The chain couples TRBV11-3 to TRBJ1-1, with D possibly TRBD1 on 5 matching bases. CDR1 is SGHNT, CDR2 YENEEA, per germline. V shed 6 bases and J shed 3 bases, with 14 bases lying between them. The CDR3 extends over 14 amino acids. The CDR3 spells CASSRTGDYTEAFF. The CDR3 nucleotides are TGTGCCAGCAGTCGGACGGGGGACTACACTGAAGCTTTCTTT.

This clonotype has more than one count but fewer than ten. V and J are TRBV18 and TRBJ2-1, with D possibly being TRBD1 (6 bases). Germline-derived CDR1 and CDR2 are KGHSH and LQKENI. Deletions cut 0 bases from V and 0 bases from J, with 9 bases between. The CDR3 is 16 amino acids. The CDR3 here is CASSPPPGHSYNEQFF. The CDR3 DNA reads TGTGCCAGCTCACCACCACCGGGACACTCCTACAATGAGCAGTTCTTC.

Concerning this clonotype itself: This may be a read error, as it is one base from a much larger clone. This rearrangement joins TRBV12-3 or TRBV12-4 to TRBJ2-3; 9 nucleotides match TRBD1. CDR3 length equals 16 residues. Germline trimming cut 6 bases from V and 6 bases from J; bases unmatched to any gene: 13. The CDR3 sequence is CASSQIDRGVRDTQYF. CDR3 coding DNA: TGTGCCAGCAGCCAAATCGACAGGGGGGTCCGGGATACGCAGTATTTT.